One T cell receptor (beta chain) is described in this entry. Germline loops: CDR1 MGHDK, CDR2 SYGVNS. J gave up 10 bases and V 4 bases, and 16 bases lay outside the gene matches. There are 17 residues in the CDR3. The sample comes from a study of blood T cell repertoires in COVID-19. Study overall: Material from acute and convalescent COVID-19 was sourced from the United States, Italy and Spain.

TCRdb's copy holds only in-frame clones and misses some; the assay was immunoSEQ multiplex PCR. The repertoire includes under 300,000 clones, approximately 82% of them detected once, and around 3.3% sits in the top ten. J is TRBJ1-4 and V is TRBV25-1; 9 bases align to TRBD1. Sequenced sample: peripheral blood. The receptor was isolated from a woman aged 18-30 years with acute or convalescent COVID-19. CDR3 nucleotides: TGTGCCAGCAGTGGCCCCCTCGGCGGACAGGGGTCTGCAAAACTGTTTTTT. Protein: CASSGPLGGQGSAKLFF.